This TCR beta chain was sequenced for a study of T cells in Graves' hyperthyroidism and ophthalmopathy. Study background: At the time of initial diagnosis and before any treatment, peripheral blood was collected.

Overall study results and limits: Stable hyperthyroidism and ophthalmopathy were separated using 13 V-J signatures. In validation, the model predicted ophthalmopathy. These predictions came a median about 6.5 months before onset.

The CDR3 contains 15 residues. V was clipped by 6 bases and J by 0 bases, with 12 bases between them. Germline CDR1 and CDR2: MNHNS and SASEGT. Amplification yielded TCR beta CDR3 regions, with RNA transcripts as the source. Using the HTBI primer set, a first-round RT-PCR was run on the TCR CDR3. A single record per CDR3 protein comes from TCRdb applying MiXCR to the multiplex PCR reads. The profile shows approximately 620,000 distinct CDR3 sequences, around 16% of them singletons. Ten or more counts support this clonotype. Its matching antigen is unknown. For ophthalmopathy patients, the Clinical Activity Score was at least 3 and the NOSPECS grade at least 4; duration was under 3 months.

The rearrangement uses TRBV6-1 and TRBJ1-5; D perhaps matches TRBD1 (6 bases). The sequence was collected from a woman between 35 and 50 years old with Graves' ophthalmopathy. The specimen was blood. The CDR3 loop reads CASRTGGYSNQPQHF. In DNA form, the CDR3 reads TGTGCCAGCAGGACAGGAGGTTATAGCAATCAGCCCCAGCATTTT.